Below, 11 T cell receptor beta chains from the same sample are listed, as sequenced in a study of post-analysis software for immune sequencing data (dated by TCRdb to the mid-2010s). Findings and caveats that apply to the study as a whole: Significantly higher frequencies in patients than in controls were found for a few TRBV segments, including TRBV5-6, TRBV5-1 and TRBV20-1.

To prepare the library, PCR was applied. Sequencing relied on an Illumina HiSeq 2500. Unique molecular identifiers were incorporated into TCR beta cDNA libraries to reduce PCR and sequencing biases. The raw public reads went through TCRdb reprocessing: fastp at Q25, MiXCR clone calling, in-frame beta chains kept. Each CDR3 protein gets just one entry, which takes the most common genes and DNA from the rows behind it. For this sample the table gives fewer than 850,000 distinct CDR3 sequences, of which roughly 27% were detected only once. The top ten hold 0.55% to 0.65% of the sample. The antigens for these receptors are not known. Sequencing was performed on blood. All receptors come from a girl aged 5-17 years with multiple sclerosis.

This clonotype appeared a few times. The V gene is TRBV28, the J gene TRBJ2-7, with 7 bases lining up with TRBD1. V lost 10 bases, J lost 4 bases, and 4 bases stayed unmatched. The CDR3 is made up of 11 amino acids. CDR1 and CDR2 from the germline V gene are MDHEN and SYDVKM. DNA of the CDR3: TGTGCCACCTCAGGGGGATACGAGCAGTACTTC. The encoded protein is CATSGGYEQYF.

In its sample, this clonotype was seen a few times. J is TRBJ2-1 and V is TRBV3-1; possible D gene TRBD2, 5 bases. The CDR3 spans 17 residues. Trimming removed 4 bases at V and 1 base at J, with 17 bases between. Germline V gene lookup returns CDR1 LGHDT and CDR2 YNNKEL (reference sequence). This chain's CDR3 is CASSPMDSMVSYNEQFF. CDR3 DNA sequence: TGTGCCAGCAGCCCGATGGACTCCATGGTGTCCTACAATGAGCAGTTCTTC.

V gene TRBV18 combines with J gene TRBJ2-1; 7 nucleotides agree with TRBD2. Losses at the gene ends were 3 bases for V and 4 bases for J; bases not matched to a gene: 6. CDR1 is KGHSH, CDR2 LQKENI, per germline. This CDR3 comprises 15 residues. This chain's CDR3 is CASSPGSGLYNEQFF. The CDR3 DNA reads TGTGCCAGCTCACCGGGTAGCGGGCTTTACAATGAGCAGTTCTTC.

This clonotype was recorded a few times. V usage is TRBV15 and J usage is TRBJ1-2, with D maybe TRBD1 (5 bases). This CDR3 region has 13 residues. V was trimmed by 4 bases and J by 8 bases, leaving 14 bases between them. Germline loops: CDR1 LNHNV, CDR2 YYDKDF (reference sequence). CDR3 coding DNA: TGTGCCACCAGCATAACAAGAGGGGAGGGCTACACCTTC. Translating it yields CATSITRGEGYTF.

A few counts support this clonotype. The CDR3, as DNA: TGTGCCAGCCCCTCGGGAGTCGACTCTGGGGCCAACGTCCTGACTTTC. This encodes CASPSGVDSGANVLTF. This rearrangement joins TRBV7-9 to TRBJ2-6, with D possibly TRBD2 on 6 matching bases. Trimming left V 8 bases short and J 0 bases short, with 14 bases between. The CDR3 runs to 16 residues. CDR1 is SEHNR and CDR2 is FQNEAQ in the germline V gene (reference sequence).

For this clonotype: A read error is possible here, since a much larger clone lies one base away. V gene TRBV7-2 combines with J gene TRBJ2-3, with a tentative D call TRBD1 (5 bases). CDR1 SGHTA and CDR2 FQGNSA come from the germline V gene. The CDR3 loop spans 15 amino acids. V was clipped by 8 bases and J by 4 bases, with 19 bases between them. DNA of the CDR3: TGTGCCAGCGGTATGGTGGGGCAGCCGGCAGATACGCAGTATTTT. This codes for CASGMVGQPADTQYF.

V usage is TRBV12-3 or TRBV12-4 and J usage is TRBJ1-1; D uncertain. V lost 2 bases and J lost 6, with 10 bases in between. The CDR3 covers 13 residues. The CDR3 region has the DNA TGTGCCAGCAGTTTACCACGAACGTCTGAAGCTTTCTTT. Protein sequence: CASSLPRTSEAFF.

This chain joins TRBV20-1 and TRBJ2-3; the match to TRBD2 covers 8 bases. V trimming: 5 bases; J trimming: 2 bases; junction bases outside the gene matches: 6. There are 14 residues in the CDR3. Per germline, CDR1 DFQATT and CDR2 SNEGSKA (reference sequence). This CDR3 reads CSAGSGLVTDTQYF. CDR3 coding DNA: TGCAGTGCTGGATCGGGACTAGTCACAGATACGCAGTATTTT.

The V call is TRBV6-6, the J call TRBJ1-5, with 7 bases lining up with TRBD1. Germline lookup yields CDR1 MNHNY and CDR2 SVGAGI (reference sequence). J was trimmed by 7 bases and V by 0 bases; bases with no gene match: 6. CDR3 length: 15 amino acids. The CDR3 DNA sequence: TGTGCCAGCAGTTACTCGAAAGGGGGCGAACAGCCCCAGCATTTT. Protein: CASSYSKGGEQPQHF.

The CDR3 nucleotides are TGTGCCAGTAGTATAGCCGCCGGTGAAGCTTTCTTT. It specifies CASSIAAGEAFF. V is TRBV19 and J is TRBJ1-1; D is uncertain. This CDR3 region has 12 residues. Germline values: CDR1 LNHDA, CDR2 SQIVND (reference sequence). Trimming took 1 base from V and 7 from J, leaving 7 bases between them.

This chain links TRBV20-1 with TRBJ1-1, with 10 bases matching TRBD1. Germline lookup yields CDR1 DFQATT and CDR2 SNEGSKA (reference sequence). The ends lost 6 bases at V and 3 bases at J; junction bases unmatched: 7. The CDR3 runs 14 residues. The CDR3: CSAQGQGPDTEAFF. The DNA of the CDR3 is TGCAGTGCCCAGGGACAGGGGCCGGACACTGAAGCTTTCTTT.